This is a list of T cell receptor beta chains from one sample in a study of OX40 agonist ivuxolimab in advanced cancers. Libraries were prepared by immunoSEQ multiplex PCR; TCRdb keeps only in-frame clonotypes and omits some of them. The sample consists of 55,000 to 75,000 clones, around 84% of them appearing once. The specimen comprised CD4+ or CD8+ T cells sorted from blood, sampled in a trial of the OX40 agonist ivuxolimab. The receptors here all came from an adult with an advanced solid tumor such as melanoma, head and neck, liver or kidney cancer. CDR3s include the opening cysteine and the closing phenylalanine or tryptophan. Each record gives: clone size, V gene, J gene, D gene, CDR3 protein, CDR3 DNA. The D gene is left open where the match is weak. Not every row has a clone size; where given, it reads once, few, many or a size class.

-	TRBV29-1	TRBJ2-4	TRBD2	CSIREAQNIQYF	TGCAGCATCCGGGAGGCCCAAAACATTCAGTACTTC
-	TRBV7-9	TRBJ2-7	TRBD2	CASSLGSSGGAYEQYF	TGTGCCAGCAGCTTAGGCTCCAGCGGGGGGGCCTACGAGCAGTACTTC
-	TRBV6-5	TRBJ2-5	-	CASSYSLTGGQETQYF	TGTGCCAGCAGTTACTCCCTCACCGGGGGACAAGAGACCCAGTACTTC
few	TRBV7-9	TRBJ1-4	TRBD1	CASTIIRTGDEKLFF	TGTGCCAGCACCATCATAAGGACAGGGGACGAAAAACTGTTTTTT
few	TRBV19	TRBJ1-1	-	CASSPTQQGNTEAFF	TGTGCCAGTAGCCCCACACAACAGGGGAACACTGAAGCTTTCTTT
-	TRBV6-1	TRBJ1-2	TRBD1	CASREGQVPPDYGYTF	TGTGCCAGCAGGGAAGGACAGGTTCCTCCGGACTATGGCTACACCTTC
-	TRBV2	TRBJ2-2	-	CASRAQGYTGGLFF	TGTGCCAGCAGAGCCCAGGGGTACACCGGGGGGCTGTTTTTT
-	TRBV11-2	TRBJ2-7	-	CASSPAAGQRNLDEQYF	TGTGCCAGCAGCCCCGCCGCCGGACAACGAAATTTAGACGAGCAGTACTTC
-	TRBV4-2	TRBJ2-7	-	CASSPGQVWRGGGNYEQYF	TGTGCCAGCAGCCCAGGACAGGTTTGGAGGGGTGGCGGAAACTACGAGCAGTACTTC
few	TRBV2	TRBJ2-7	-	CASSEAGRSYEQYF	TGTGCCAGCAGTGAAGCAGGCCGCTCCTACGAGCAGTACTTC
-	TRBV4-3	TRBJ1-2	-	CASSHQGRLANYGYTF	TGCGCCAGCAGCCACCAGGGGCGATTGGCCAACTATGGCTACACCTTC
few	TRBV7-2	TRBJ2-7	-	CASSLGPGNYYEQYF	TGTGCCAGCAGCTTAGGTCCAGGAAACTACTACGAGCAGTACTTC
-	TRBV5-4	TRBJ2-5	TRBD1	CASSPDGTGAMRRGSQYF	TGTGCCAGCAGCCCGGATGGGACAGGAGCCATGCGGCGAGGTTCCCAGTACTTC
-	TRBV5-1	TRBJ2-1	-	CASSFESRTYNEQFF	TGCGCCAGCAGCTTTGAATCCCGCACGTACAATGAGCAGTTCTTC
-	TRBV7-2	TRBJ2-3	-	CASSPQFFTDTQYF	TGTGCCAGCAGCCCACAGTTTTTCACAGATACGCAGTATTTT
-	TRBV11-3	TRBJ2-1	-	CASSLVAGAYNEQFF	TGTGCCAGCAGCTTAGTTGCCGGGGCTTACAATGAGCAGTTCTTC